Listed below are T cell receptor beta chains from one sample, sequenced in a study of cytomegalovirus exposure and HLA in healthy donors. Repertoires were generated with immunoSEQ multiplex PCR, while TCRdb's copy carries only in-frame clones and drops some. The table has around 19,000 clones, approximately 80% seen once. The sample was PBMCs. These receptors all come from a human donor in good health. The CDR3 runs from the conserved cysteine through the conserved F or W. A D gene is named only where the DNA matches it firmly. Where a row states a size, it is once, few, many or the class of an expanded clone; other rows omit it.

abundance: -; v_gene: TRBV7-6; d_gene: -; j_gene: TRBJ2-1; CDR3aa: CASSLAVTPYEQFF; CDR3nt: TGTGCCAGCAGCTTAGCGGTGACACCCTATGAGCAGTTCTTC
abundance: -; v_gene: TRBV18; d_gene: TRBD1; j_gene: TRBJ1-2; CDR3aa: CASSPTLRGAAYGYTF; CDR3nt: TGTGCCAGCTCGCCTACACTCAGGGGGGCAGCCTATGGCTACACCTTC
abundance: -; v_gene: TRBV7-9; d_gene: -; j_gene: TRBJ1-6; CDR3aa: CASTNYNNSPLHF; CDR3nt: TGTGCCAGCACAAACTATAATAATTCACCCCTCCACTTT
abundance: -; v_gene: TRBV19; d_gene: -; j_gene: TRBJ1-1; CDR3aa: CASSIDNRNTEAFF; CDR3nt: TGTGCCAGTAGTATAGATAACAGGAACACTGAAGCTTTCTTT
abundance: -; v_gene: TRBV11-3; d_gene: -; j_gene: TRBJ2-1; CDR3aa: CASSRGGAEKNEQFF; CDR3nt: TGTGCCAGCAGCCGAGGGGGGGCCGAAAAGAATGAGCAGTTCTTC
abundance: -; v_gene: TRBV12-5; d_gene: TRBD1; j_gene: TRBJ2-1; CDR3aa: CASAFDRVHEQFF; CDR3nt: TGTGCTAGTGCCTTCGACAGGGTCCATGAGCAGTTCTTC
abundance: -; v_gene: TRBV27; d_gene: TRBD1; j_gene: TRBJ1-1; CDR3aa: CASSLLQGAASEAFF; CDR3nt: TGTGCCAGCAGTCTCCTACAGGGGGCGGCTTCTGAAGCTTTCTTT
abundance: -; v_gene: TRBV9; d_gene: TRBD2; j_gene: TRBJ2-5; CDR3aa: CASSVGNSGGETQYF; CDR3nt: TGTGCCAGCAGCGTAGGTAATAGCGGGGGAGAGACCCAGTACTTC
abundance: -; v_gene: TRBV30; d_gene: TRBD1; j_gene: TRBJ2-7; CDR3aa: CAWSVLDRVQYF; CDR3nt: TGTGCCTGGAGTGTACTAGACAGGGTACAGTACTTC
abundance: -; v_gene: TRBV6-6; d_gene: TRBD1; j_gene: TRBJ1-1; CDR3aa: CASRAGQGAWNTEAFF; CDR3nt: TGTGCCAGCAGAGCGGGACAGGGGGCTTGGAACACTGAAGCTTTCTTT
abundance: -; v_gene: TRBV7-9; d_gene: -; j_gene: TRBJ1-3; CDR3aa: CASSLNGGYSGNTIYF; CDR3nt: TGTGCCAGCAGCTTAAACGGGGGATACTCTGGAAACACCATATATTTT
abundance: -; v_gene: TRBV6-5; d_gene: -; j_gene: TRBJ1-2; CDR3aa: CASSTTYYGYTF; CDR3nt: TGTGCCAGCAGTACTACTTATTATGGCTACACCTTC
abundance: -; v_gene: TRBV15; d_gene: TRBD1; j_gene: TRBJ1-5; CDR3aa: CATSRSRTGKIQPQHF; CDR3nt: TGTGCCACCAGCAGATCACGGACAGGGAAAATTCAGCCCCAGCATTTT
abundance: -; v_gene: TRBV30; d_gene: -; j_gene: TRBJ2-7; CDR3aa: CAWSQGRYSYEQYF; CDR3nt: TGTGCCTGGAGTCAGGGGCGATACTCCTACGAGCAGTACTTC
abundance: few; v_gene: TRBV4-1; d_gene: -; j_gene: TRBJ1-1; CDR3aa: CASSQVAGPGRQDTEAFF; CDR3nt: TGCGCCAGCAGCCAAGTTGCGGGGCCAGGCCGGCAGGACACTGAAGCTTTCTTT
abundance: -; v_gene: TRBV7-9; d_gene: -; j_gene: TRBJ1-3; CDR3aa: CASSSGQPKGGNTIYF; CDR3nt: TGTGCCAGCAGCTCCGGACAGCCAAAGGGAGGAAACACCATATATTTT
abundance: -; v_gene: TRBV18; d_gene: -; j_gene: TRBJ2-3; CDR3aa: CASSPGRGLTDTQYF; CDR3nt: TGTGCCAGCTCACCAGGCAGGGGCCTCACAGATACGCAGTATTTT
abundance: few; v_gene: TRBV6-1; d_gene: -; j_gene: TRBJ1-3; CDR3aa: CASSEAGGITGNTIYF; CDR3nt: TGTGCCAGCAGTGAAGCGGGCGGGATTACTGGAAACACCATATATTTT
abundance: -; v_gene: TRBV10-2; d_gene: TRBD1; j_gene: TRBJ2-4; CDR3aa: CARETKGQEKNIQYF; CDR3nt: TGCGCCAGAGAGACAAAGGGACAGGAGAAAAACATTCAGTACTTC
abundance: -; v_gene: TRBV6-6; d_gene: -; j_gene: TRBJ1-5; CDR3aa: CASSAPEDSNQPQHF; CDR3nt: TGTGCCAGCAGTGCTCCAGAGGATAGCAATCAGCCCCAGCATTTT
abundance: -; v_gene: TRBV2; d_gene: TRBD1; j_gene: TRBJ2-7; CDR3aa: CASNQGQGLFSHF; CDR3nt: TGTGCCAGCAACCAAGGACAGGGCCTATTTTCACACTTC
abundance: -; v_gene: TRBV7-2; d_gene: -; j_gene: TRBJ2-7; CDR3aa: CASSSSTGSYEQYF; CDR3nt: TGTGCCAGCAGCTCGAGTACAGGGTCCTACGAGCAGTACTTC
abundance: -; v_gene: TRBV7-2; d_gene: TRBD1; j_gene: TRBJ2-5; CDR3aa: CASSLAWDSETQYF; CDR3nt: TGTGCCAGCAGCTTAGCGTGGGACAGTGAGACCCAGTACTTC
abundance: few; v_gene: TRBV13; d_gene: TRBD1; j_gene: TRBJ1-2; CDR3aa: CASSRQGRSYGYTF; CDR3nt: TGTGCCAGCAGCAGACAGGGTAGGAGCTATGGCTACACCTTC
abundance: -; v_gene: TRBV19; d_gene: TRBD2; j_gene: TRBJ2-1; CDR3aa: CASTPTSGGNNEQFF; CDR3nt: TGTGCCAGTACCCCGACTAGCGGGGGGAACAATGAGCAGTTCTTC
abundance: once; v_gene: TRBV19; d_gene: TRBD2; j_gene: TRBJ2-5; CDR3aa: CASSIRGLAGGLETQYF; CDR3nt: TGTGCCAGTAGTATCCGGGGACTAGCGGGAGGGCTGGAGACCCAGTACTTC